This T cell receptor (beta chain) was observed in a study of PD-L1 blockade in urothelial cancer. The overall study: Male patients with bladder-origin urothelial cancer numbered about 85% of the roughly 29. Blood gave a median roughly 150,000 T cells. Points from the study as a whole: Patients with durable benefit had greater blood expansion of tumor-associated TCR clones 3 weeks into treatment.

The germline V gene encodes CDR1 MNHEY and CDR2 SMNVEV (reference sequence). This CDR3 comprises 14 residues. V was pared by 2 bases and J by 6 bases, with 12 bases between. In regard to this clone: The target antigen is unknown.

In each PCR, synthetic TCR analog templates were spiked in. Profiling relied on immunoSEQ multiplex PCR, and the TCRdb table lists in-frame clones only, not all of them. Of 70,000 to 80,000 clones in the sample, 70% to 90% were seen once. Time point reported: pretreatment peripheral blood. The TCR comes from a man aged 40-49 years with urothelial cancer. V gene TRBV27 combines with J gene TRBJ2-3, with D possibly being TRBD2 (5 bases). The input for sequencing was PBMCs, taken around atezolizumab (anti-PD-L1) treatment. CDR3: CASSLVGSDDTQYF. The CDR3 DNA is TGTGCCAGCAGTTTAGTTGGGAGTGATGATACGCAGTATTTT.